This record concerns one TCR beta chain sequence. This clone was recorded once. Its target antigen remains unknown. No quality values exist for individual bases; no much larger clone is one base distant. The sample originates from a study of blood T cell repertoires in COVID-19 (dated by TCRdb to 2018 to 2021). Broadly, across the study: Collaborator samples came from the United States, Italy and Spain and covered acute and convalescent phases of COVID-19. The prospective study material was composed of cDNA or gDNA derived from T cells, B-cell-depleted T cells, or PBMCs. Subjects who had been exposed to COVID-19, were actively infected with it, or had recovered from it provided the deeply sampled blood TCRbeta repertoires that made up the dataset. The repertoires were made available in a free public database intended to serve as a resource for research on the immune response to SARS-CoV-2. Samples were obtained from the ongoing ImmuneRACE study (first 160 participants) and from about 1,300 subjects provided by 6 global collaborators. Nearly every sample came with metadata listing a de-identified subject ID, COVID-19 status, age in years and sex. Where HLA class I and class II types were available, the types were taken from metadata supplied by the sample provider, not from assay-based typing. General conclusions and limits of the study: Clinical and demographic metadata were provided uncurated, with the amount varying by source and participant.

V and J lose 2 bases and 4 bases, and a span of 12 bases separates them. CDR1 SGHTA and CDR2 FQGNSA were looked up in the germline V gene. The CDR3 spans 14 residues, from the cysteine through the phenylalanine. Only the CDR3 part of the read is kept: 42 bases, read in frame from the first base. The immunoSEQ Assay, a bias-controlled multiplex PCR, was used to amplify TCRbeta CDR3 regions from genomic DNA. The authors processed their data as follows. The number of nucleated cells in each sample was estimated from the amplification of reference gene primers within the assay. Sequence reads were collapsed and filtered to measure the absolute abundance of every unique TCRbeta CDR3 rearrangement. For each sample, productive Simpson clonality was calculated by taking the square root of Simpson's diversity index across productive rearrangements. TCRdb retrieved this table from immuneACCESS and kept in-frame rearrangements only. Not all clones are present; in checked studies, unresolved V genes account for under half, and no reason is known for the remainder. V, J and clone size were drawn from that table, and D and trimming were deduced from the DNA. Here the sample has tens of thousands of clones; approximately 91% occur a single time. In total, the top ten clones hold approximately 1.6% of the sample.

Whole blood was collected in K2EDTA tubes by collaborating institutions according to the institutions' own protocols. For TCRbeta analysis, collaborator samples were shipped as frozen whole blood, as isolated PBMCs, or as DNA extracted from either sample type. Sequencing input: peripheral blood. The chain was built from TRBV7-2 and TRBJ2-7; TRBD1 is possibly the D segment (6 matching bases). The receptor was derived from a human donor in a cohort sampled during active COVID-19. The base sequence is TGTGCCAGCAGCTTAAATTTCGGACAGTACGAGCAGTACTTC. It translates to CASSLNFGQYEQYF. Supplemented by the reference TRBV7-2 and TRBJ2-7 proteins around the CDR3, the complete variable domain is GAGVSQSPSNKVTEKGKDVELRCDPISGHTALYWYRQSLGQGLEFLIYFQGNSAPDKSGLPSDRFSAERTGGSVSTLTIQRTQQEDSAVYLCASSLNFGQYEQYFGPGTRLTVT.